This T cell receptor (beta chain) appears in the sequencing data of a study of blood T cell repertoires in COVID-19. Germline assignment: CDR1 KGHSH and CDR2 LQKENI. This CDR3 is built from 13 residues. Trimming pared 1 base from V and 1 base from J, leaving 4 bases between. Methods used by the authors: Scientists estimated how many nucleated cells there were by amplifying reference gene primers. Measured with immunoSEQ multiplex PCR; TCRdb has only the in-frame clones, and not every one. V and J calls plus clone size are reproduced from that table; the DNA served to infer D and trimming. Among under 250,000 clones listed, 90% to 95% were seen once.

The sequence was obtained from a man aged 25 to 45 with acute or convalescent COVID-19. Input material: peripheral blood. The chain has TRBV18 and TRBJ1-1; D gene ambiguous. The CDR3 DNA reads as TGTGCCAGCTCACCACGAGCGAACACTGAAGCTTTCTTT. Encoded protein: CASSPRANTEAFF.